This TCR beta chain was observed in a study of cytomegalovirus exposure and HLA in healthy donors. Sequencing used immunoSEQ multiplex PCR; TCRdb keeps in-frame clones, though not all of them. The table shows approximately 170,000 clones, with about 82% occurring only once. V was clipped by 2 bases and J by 6 bases; unmatched bases: 1. This CDR3 comprises 14 residues. The germline V gene has CDR1 SGHRS and CDR2 YFSETQ. This clonotype was sampled from a man younger than 45 in good health and CMV-seropositive. Sequencing was done on a sample of PBMCs. The chain joins TRBV5-1 to TRBJ1-4; 10 positions agree with TRBD1. The CDR3 DNA is TGCGCCAGCAGCTTCGGACAGGGGGATGAAAAACTGTTTTTT. Translated: CASSFGQGDEKLFF.